The sequence of this TCR beta chain was determined in a study of breast tumors, draining lymph nodes, adjacent tissues (dated by TCRdb to 2015 to 2016). For the study in its entirety: The study compared TCR beta repertoires across tumor, adjacent nontumor tissue and axillary lymph nodes from breast cancer patients. In human breast cancer, the study set out to evaluate how tumor, surrounding tissue and draining lymph node repertoires relate to one another and whether T cells may move between these sites.

The cysteine opens and the phenylalanine closes a CDR3 of 17 amino acids. The read is trimmed to its CDR3 DNA, 51 bases read in frame from base 1. Taken from the germline V gene, the CDR1 and CDR2 loops are SGHTA and FQGNSA. Compared with germline, V lacks 0 bases and J lacks 1 base; bases without a gene match: 7. Overall results and qualifications from the work: The data were judged consistent with most tumor T cells deriving from the lymph node and then expanding within tumor tissue. Tumors showed preferential V and J gene usage, and their T-cell repertoire diversity fell below that of lymph nodes yet above that of nontumor tissue. The conclusion that tumor T cells originate in lymph nodes was framed as consistent with a hypothesis rather than directly demonstrated. In luminal-like breast cancer, tumor and nontumor tissue repertoires resembled each other significantly more than in basal-like breast cancer.

Sequencing was performed on an Illumina HiSeq 2000. TCR beta chain libraries were generated by multiplex PCR amplification. The amplified TCR beta chain products were analyzed by high-throughput sequencing. TCRdb ran its own pipeline on the public reads, namely fastp trimming at Q25 and MiXCR clone calling, and kept in-frame beta chains. Each CDR3 protein gets just one entry, which takes the most common genes and DNA from the rows behind it. The sample records about 60,000 distinct CDR3 sequences, around 52% of which are singletons. The leading ten clones occupy 15% to 20% of the sample. This clonotype was found many times. This receptor's antigen is unknown. Per-base qualities were not stored, and no clone one base away is much larger.

The sequencing sample was made of breast tumor tissue. The V gene is TRBV7-2 and the J gene is TRBJ2-3; TRBD2 matches 7 bases in the middle. The receptor was derived from a female donor with breast cancer. Some clones in this sample may be carry-over from other donors' samples. This receptor carries the CDR3 CASSLALAGDGTDTQYF. The base sequence is TGTGCCAGCAGCTTAGCGTTGGCGGGAGATGGCACAGATACGCAGTATTTT.